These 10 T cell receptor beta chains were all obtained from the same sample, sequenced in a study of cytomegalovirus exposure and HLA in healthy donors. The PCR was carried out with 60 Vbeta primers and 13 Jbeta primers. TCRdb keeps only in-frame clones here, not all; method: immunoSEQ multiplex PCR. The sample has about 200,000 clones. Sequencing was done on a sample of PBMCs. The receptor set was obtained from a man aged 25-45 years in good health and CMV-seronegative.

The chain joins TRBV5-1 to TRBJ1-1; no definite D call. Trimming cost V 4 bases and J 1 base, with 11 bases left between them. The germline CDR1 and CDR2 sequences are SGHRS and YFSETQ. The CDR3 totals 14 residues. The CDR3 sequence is CASSQGVGNTEAFF. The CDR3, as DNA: TGCGCCAGCAGCCAAGGAGTAGGGAACACTGAAGCTTTCTTT.

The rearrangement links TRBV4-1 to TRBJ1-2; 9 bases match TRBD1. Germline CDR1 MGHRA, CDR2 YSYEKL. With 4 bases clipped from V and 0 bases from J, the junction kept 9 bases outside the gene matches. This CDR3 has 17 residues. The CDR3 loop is CASSPEGQGLTNYGYTF. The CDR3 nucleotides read TGCGCCAGCAGCCCAGAGGGACAGGGACTCACTAACTATGGCTACACCTTC.

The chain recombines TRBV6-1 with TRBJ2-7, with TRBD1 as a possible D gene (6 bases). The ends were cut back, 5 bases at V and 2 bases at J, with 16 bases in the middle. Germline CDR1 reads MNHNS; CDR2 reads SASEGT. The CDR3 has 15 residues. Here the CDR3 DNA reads TGTGCCAGCAGTACCAGGGGATCGGTTGCCTACGAGCAGTACTTC. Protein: CASSTRGSVAYEQYF.

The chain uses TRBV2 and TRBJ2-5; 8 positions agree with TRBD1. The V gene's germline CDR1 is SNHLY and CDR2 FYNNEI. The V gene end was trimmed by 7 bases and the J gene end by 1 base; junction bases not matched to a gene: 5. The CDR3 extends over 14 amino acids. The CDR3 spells CASIQGAPQETQYF. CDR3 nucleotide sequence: TGTGCCAGCATTCAGGGGGCCCCCCAAGAGACCCAGTACTTC.

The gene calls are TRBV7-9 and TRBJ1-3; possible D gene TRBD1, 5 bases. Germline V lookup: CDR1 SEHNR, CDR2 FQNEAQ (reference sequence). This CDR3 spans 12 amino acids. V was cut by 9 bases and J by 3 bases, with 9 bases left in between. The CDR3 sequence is CASYTGGNTIYF. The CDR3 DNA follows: TGTGCCAGTTATACAGGTGGAAACACCATATATTTT.

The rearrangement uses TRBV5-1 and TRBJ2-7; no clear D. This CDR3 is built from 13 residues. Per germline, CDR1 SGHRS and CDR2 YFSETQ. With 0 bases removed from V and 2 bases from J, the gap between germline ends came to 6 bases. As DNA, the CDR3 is TGCGCCAGCAGCTTGGGCACTCCCTACGAGCAGTACTTC. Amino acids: CASSLGTPYEQYF. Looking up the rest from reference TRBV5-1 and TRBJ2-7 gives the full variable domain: KAGVTQTPRYLIKTRGQQVTLSCSPISGHRSVSWYQQTPGQGLQFLFEYFSETQRNKGNFPGRFSGRQFSNSRSEMNVSTLELGDSALYLCASSLGTPYEQYFGPGTRLTVT.

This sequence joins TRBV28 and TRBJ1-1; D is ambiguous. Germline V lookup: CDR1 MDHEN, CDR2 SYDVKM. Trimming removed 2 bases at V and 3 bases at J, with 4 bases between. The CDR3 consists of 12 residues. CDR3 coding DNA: TGTGCCAGCAGTTTAAGCTACACTGAAGCTTTCTTT. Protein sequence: CASSLSYTEAFF.

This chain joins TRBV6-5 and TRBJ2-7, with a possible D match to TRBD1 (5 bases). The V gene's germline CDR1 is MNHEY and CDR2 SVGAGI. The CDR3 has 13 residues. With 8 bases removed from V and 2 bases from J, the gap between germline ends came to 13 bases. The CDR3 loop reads CASSEGVPYEQYF. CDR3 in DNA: TGTGCCAGCTCCGAAGGGGTCCCCTACGAGCAGTACTTC.

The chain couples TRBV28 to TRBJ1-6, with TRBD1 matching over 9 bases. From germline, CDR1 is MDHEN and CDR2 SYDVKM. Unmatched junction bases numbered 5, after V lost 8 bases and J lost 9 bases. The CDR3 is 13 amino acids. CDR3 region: CASRRQGGSPLHF. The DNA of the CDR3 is TGTGCCAGCCGACGACAGGGGGGTTCACCCCTCCACTTT.

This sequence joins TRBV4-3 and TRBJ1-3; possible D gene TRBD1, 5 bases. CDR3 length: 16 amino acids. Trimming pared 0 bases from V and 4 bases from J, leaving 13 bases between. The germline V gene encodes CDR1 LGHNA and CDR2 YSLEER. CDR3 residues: CASSQDYPGIGNTIYF. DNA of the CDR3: TGCGCCAGCAGCCAAGATTACCCAGGGATAGGAAACACCATATATTTT.